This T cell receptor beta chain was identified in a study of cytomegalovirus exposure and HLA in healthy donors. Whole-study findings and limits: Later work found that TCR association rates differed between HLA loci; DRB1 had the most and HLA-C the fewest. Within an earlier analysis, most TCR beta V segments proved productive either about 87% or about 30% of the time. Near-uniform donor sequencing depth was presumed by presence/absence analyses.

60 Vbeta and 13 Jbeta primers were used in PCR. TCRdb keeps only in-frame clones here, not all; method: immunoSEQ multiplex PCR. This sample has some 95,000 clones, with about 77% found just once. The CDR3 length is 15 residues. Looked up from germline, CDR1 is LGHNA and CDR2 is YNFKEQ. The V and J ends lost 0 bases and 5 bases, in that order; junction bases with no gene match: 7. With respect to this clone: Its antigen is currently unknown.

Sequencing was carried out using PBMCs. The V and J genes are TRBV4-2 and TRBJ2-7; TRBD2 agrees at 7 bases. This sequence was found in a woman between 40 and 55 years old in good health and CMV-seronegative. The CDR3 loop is CASSQEGQRGHEQYF. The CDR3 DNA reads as TGTGCCAGCAGCCAAGAAGGCCAGCGGGGACACGAGCAGTACTTC.